A selection of T cell receptor beta chains follows, all from one sample in a study of tumor and adjacent non-tumor tissue in lung cancer. TCRdb reprocessed the multiplex PCR reads via MiXCR and lists one record per CDR3 protein. The repertoire has under 140,000 distinct CDR3 sequences, over 75% of them found once; the top ten carry about 23%. Specimen: lung tumor tissue. Receptors were obtained from a man between 70 and 80 years old with non-small cell lung cancer. CDR3s include the opening cysteine and the closing phenylalanine or tryptophan. A D gene is named only where the DNA matches it firmly. Rows give clone size only sometimes, using once, few, many, or a class for an expanded clone.

>few|TRBV11-2|TRBJ2-7|NA
TGTGCCAGCAGCCTACAGGTCTCCAGAGGAGGGCAGTACTTC
CASSLQVSRGGQYF
>NA|TRBV28|TRBJ2-3|NA
TGTGCCAGCAGGCGTGCGAAGAGACTAGGTACAGATACGCAGTATTTT
CASRRAKRLGTDTQYF
>NA|TRBV29-1|TRBJ2-7|NA
TGCAGCGCCAGCGAGAACTCCTACGAGCAGTACTTC
CSASENSYEQYF
>NA|TRBV28|TRBJ1-5|NA
TGCGCCAGCAGTTTTCAAAATCAATGGAGGAGAGGGAGGAAGCCCCAGCATTTT
CASSFQNQWRRGRKPQHF
>NA|TRBV4-1|TRBJ2-1|NA
TGCCCCAGCAGCCAAGGGGGGTTTGAGTACAATGAGCAGTTCTTC
CPSSQGGFEYNEQFF
>large|TRBV12-3/TRBV12-4|TRBJ1-1|NA
TGTGCCAGCAAGGGAGGGGACACTGAAGCTTTCTTT
CASKGGDTEAFF
>NA|TRBV28|TRBJ2-5|NA
TGTACCAGCAGCAGAATCGGGTCCCCTGAGCAAGAGACCCAGTACTTC
CTSSRIGSPEQETQYF
>NA|TRBV6-2/TRBV6-3|TRBJ2-7|NA
TGTGCCAGGAGGAGAACGATAGGGGCGGCCTACGAGCAGTACTTC
CARRRTIGAAYEQYF
>NA|TRBV10-2|TRBJ2-2|TRBD2
TGCGCCAGCAGTGTCTCAGGACTAGGTCGGTCCACCAGGGAGCTGTCTTTT
CASSVSGLGRSTRELSF
>NA|TRBV5-6|TRBJ2-7|NA
TGTGCCAGCAGCACGGGGGCAACGTACCAGCAGTATTTC
CASSTGATYQQYF
>NA|TRBV6-5|TRBJ1-6|NA
TGTACCAGCAGTTATTCCGACGGTAAAAATTCACCCATCCAGTTT
CTSSYSDGKNSPIQF
>NA|TRBV6-1|TRBJ2-5|NA
TGTGCCAGGAGTTACAGGGAAAATGGGCAAGAGACCCAATACTTC
CARSYRENGQETQYF
>NA|TRBV6-1|TRBJ1-4|TRBD1
TGTGCCAGCAAGACAGGGACAACTAATGAAAAACTGTTTTTT
CASKTGTTNEKLFF
>NA|TRBV6-6|TRBJ1-6|TRBD1
TGTGCCAGCAGAAAGGAACACGGAACAGGGACAGGTTCACCTCTCCACTTT
CASRKEHGTGTGSPLHF
>NA|TRBV12-5|TRBJ2-7|NA
TGTGCTAGTGGTTCGTTCTTGTCAGAGGAAAGAACCTACGAGCAGTACTTC
CASGSFLSEERTYEQYF
>many|TRBV12-3/TRBV12-4|TRBJ1-4|NA
TGTGCCAGCAGTACACGGGAAAAACTGTTTTTT
CASSTREKLFF
>NA|TRBV6-5|TRBJ1-1|TRBD1
TGTGCCAGCAGGACAGGGAGAGGGTTGCTCACTGAAGCTTTCTTT
CASRTGRGLLTEAFF
>NA|TRBV6-6|TRBJ2-5|TRBD2
TGTGCCAGCAGACAAAAGACTAGCTGGGGAATTTTTATGGGAGAGACCCAATACTTC
CASRQKTSWGIFMGETQYF
>NA|TRBV25-1|TRBJ2-5|NA
TGTGCCAACATTGAACTGAACAGGGTGGGAGAGACCCAGTACTTC
CANIELNRVGETQYF
>NA|TRBV29-1|TRBJ1-1|NA
TGCAGCGTTGTTATCAAGATGAAGACTGAAGCTTTCTTT
CSVVIKMKTEAFF
>NA|TRBV20-1|TRBJ1-1|NA
TGCAGTGCTAGAGACAGTAACACAGAATCTTGCTTT
CSARDSNTESCF